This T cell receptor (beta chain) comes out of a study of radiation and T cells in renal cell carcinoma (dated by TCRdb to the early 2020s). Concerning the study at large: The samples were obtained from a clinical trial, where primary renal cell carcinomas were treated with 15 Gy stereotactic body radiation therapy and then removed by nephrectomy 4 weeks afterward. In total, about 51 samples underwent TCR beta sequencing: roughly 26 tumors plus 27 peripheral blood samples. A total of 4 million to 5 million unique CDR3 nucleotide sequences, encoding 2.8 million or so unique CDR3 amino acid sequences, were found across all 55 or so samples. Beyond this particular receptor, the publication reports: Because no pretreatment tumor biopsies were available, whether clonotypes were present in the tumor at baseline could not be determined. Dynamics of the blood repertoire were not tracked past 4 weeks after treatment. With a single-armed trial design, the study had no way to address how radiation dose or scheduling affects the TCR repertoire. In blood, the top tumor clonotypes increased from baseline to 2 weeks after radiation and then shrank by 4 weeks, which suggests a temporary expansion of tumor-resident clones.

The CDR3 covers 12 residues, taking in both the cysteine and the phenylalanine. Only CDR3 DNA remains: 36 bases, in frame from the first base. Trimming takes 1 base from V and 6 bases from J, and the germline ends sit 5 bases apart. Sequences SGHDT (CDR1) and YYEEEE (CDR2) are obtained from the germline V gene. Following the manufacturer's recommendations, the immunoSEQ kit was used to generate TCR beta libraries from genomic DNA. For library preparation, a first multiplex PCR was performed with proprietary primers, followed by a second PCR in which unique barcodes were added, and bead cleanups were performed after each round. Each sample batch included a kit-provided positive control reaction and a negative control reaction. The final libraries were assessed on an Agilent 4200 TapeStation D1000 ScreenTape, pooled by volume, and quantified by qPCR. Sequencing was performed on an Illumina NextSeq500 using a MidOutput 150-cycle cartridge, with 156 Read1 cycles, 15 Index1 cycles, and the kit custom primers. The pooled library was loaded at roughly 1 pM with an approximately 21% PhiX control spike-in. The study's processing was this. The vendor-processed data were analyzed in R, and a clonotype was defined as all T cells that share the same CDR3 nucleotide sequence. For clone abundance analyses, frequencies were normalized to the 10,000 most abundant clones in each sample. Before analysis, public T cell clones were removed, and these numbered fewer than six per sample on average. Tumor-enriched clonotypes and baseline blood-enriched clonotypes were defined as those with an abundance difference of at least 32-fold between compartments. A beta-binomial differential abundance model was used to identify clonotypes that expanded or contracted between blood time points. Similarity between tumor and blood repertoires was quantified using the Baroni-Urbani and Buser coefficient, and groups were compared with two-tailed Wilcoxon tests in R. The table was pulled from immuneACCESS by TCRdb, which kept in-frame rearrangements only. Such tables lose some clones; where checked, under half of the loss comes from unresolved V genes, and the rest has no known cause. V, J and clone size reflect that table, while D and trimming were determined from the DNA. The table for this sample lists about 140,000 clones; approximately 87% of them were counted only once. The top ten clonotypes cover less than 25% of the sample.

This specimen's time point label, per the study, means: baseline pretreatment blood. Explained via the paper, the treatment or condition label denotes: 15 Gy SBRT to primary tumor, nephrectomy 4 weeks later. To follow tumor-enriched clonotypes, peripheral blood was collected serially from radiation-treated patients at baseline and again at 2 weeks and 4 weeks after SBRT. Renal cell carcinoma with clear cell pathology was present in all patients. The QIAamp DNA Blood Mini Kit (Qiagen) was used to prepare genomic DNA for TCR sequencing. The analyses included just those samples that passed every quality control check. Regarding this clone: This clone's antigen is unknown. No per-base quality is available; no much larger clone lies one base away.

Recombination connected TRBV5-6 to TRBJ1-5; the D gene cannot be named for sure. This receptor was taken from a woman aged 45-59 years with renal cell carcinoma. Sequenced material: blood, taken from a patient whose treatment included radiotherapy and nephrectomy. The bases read TGTGCCAGCAGCTTGTCGGGTCAGCCCCAGCATTTT. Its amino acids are CASSLSGQPQHF.